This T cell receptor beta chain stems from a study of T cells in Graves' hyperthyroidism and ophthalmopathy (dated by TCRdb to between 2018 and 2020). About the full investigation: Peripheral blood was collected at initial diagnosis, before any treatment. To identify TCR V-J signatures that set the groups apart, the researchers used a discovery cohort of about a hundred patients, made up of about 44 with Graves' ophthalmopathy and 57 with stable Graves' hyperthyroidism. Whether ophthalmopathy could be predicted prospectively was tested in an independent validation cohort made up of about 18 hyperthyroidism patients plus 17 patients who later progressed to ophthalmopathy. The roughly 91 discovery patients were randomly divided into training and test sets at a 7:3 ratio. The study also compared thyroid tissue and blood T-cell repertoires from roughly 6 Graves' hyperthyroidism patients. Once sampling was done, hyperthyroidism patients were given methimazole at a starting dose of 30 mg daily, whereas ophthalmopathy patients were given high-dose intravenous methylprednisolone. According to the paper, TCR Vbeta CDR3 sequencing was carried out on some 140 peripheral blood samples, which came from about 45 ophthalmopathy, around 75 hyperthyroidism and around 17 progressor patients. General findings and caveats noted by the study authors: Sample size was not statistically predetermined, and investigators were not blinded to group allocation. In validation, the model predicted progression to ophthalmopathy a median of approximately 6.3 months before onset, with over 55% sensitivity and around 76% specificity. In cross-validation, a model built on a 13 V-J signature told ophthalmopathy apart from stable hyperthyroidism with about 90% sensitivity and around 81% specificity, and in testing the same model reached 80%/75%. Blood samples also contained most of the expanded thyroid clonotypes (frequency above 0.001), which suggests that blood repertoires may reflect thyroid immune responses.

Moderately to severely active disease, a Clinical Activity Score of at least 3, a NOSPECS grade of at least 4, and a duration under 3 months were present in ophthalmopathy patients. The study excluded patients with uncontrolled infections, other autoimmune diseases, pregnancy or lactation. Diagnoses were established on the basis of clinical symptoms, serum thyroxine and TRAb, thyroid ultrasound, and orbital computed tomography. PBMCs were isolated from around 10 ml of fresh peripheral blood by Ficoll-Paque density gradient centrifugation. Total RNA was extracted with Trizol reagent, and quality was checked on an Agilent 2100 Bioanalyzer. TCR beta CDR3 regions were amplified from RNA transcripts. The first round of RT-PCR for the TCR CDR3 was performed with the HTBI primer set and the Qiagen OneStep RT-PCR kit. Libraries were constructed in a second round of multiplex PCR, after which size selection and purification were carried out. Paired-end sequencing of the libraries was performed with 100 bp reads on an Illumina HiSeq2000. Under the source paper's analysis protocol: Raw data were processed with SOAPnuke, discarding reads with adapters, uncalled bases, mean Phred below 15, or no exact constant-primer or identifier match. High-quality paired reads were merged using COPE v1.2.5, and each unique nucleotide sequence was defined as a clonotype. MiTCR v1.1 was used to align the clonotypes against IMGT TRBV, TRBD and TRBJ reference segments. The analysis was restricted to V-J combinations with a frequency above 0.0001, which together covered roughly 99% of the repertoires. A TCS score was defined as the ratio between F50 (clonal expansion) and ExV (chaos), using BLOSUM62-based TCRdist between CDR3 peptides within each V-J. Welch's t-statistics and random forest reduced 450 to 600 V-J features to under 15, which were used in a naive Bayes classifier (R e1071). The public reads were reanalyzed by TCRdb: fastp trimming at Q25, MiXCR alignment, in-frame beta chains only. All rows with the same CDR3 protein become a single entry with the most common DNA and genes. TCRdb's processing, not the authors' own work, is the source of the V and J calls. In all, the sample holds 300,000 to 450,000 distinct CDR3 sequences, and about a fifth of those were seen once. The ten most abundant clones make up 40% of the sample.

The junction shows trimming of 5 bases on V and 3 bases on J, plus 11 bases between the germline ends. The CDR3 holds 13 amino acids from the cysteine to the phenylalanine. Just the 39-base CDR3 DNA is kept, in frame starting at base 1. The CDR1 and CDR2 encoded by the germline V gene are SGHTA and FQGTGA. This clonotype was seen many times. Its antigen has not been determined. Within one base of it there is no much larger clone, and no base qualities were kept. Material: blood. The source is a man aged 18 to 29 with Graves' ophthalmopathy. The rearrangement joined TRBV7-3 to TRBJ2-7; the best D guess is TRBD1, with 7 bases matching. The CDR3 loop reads CASSRQGGYEQYF. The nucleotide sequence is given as TGTGCCAGCAGCCGACAGGGAGGCTACGAGCAGTACTTC.